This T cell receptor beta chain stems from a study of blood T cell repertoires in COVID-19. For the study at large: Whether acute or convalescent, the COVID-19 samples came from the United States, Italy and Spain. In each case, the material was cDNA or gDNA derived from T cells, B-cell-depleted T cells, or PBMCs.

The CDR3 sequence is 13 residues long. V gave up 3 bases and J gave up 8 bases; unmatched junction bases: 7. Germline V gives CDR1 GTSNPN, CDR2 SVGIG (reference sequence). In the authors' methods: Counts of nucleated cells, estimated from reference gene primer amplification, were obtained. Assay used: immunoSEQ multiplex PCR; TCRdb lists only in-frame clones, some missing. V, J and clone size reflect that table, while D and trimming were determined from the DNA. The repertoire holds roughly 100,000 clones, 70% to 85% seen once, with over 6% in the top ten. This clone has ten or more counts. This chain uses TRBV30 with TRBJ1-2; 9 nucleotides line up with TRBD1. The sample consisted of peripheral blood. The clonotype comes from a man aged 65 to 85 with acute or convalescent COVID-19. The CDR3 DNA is TGTGCCTGGAGCTTTACAGGGGGCAAAGGCTACACCTTC. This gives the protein CAWSFTGGKGYTF.